This TCR beta chain was sequenced in a study of follicular helper T cells after annual influenza vaccination. CDR3 length: 12 amino acids. The V and J ends lost 5 bases and 7 bases respectively, with 11 bases between them. Germline V gene data show CDR1 as SGHTA and CDR2 as FQGTGA. Donors with HIV/AIDS, active malignancy, immunomodulators or active illness were excluded. Profiling relied on immunoSEQ multiplex PCR, and the TCRdb table lists in-frame clones only, not all of them. The repertoire holds 9,000 to 13,000 clones, with less than 80% as singletons. With regard to this clone: Its antigen is not known.

Study results and caveats: Undersampling of larger non-cTfh compartments could not be excluded. ICOS+CD38+ cTfh clonality tracked population frequency, and its change tracked circulating plasmablast change.

J is TRBJ2-5 and V is TRBV7-3; perhaps TRBD2 as D (5 bases). The sequencing here drew on CXCR5- memory CD4+ T cells sorted from blood, taken 6 weeks after influenza vaccination. This receptor was obtained from an adult who received the influenza vaccine. The CDR3: CASSRDGGTQYF. For the CDR3, the DNA is TGTGCCAGCAGCCGAGACGGAGGGACCCAGTACTTC. The full variable domain, with the rest looked up from reference TRBV7-3 and TRBJ2-5, is GAGVSQTPSNKVTEKGKYVELRCDPISGHTALYWYRQSLGQGPEFLIYFQGTGAADDSGLPNDRFFAVRPEGSVSTLKIQRTERGDSAVYLCASSRDGGTQYFGPGTRLLVL.